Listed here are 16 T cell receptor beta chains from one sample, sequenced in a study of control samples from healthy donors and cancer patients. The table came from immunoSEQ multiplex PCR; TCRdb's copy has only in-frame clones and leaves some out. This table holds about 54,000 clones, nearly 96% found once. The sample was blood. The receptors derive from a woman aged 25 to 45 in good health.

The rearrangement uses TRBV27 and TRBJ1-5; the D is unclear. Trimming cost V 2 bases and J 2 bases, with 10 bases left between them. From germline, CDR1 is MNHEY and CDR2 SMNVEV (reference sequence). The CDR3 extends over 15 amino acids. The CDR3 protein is CASSLKGYGNQPQHF. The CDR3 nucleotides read TGTGCCAGCAGTTTAAAGGGATACGGCAATCAGCCCCAGCATTTT.

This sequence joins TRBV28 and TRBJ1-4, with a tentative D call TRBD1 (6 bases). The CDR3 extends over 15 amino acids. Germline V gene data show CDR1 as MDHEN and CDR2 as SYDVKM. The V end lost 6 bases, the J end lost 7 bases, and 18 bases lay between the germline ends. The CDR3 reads CASSSDSKSAEKLFF. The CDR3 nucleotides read TGTGCCAGCAGCTCGGACAGCAAGTCCGCTGAAAAACTGTTTTTT.

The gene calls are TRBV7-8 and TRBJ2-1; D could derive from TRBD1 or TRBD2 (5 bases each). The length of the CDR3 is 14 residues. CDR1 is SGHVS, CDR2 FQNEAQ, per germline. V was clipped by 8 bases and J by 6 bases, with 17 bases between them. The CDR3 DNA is TGTGCCAGCGGGACCGGGACGGACCCCAATGAGCAGTTCTTC. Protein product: CASGTGTDPNEQFF. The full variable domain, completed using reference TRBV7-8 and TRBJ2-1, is GAGVSQSPRYKVAKRGQDVALRCDPISGHVSLFWYQQALGQGPEFLTYFQNEAQLDKSGLPSDRFFAERPEGSVSTLKIQRTQQEDSAVYLCASGTGTDPNEQFFGPGTRLTVL.

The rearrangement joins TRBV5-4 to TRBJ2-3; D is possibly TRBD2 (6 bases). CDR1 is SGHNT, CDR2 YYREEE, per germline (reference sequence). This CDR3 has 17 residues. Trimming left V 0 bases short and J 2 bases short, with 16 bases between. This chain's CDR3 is CASSLAGERATTDTQYF. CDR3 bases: TGTGCCAGCAGCTTGGCGGGCGAGCGGGCCACCACAGATACGCAGTATTTT.

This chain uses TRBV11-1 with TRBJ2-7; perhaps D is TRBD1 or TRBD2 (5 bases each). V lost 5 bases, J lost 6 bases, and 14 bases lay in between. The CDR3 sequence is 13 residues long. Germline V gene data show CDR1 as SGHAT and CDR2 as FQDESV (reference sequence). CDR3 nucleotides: TGTGCCAGCAGCCCGGGGACGGTTCTCGAGCAGTACTTC. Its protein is CASSPGTVLEQYF.

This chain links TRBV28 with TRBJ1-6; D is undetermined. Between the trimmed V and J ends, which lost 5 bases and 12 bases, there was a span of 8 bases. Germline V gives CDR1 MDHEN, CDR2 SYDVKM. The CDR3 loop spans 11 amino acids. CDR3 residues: CASSTGGPLHF. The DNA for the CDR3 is TGTGCCAGCAGTACCGGCGGACCCCTCCACTTT.

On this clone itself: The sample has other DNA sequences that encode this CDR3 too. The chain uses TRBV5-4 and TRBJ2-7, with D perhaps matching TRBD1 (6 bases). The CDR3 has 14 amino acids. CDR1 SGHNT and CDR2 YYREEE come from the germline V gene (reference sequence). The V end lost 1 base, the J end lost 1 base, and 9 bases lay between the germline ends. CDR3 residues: CASSLSGASYEQYF. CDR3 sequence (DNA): TGTGCCAGCAGCTTGTCAGGGGCGTCCTACGAGCAGTACTTC.

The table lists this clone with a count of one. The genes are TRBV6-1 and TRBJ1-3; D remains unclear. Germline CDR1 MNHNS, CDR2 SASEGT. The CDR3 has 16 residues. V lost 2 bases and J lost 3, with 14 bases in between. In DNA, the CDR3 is TGTGCCAGCAGTGAATTTTGGGAGGTCTTTGGAAACACCATATATTTT. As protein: CASSEFWEVFGNTIYF.

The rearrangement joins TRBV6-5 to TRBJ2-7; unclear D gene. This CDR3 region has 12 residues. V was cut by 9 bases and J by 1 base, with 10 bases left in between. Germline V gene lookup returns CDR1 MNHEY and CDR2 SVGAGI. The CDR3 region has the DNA TGTGCCAGTTATAGGGTTTCCTACGAGCAGTACTTC. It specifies CASYRVSYEQYF.

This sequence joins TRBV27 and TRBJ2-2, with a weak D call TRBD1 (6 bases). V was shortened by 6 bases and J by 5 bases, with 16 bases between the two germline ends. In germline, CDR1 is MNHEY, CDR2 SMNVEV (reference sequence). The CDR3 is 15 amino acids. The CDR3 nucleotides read TGTGCCAGCAGACCCCAGGGGCGAGGAACCGGGGAGCTGTTTTTT. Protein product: CASRPQGRGTGELFF.

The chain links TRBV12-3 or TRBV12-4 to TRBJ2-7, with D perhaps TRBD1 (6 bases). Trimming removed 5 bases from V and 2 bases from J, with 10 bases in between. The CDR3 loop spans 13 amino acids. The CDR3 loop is CASSVGTTYEQYF. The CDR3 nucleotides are TGTGCCAGCAGTGTCGGGACAACCTACGAGCAGTACTTC.

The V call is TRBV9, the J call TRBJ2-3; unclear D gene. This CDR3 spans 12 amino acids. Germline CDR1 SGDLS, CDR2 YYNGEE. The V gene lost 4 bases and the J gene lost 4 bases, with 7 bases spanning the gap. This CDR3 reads CASSIDPDTQYF. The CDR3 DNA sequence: TGTGCCAGCAGCATAGACCCAGATACGCAGTATTTT.

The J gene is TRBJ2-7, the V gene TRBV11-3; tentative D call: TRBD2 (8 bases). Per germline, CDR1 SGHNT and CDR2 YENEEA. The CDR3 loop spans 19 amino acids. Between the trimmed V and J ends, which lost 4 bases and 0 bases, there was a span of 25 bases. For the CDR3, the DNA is TGTGCCAGCAGCTCATTATCGGGGGGGAAGGGGGCGAGCTCCTACGAGCAGTACTTC. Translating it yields CASSSLSGGKGASSYEQYF.

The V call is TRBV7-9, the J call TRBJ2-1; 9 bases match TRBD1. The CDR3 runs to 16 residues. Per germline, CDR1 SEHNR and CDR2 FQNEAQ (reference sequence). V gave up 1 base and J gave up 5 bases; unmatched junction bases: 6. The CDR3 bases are TGTGCCAGCAGCTTAGGTTTTGGGGACAGGGACAATGAGCAGTTCTTC. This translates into CASSLGFGDRDNEQFF.

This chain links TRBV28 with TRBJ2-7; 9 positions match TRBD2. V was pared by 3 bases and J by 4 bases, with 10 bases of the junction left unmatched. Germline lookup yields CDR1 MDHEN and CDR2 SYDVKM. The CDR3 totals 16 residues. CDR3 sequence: CASSLGLAVGGYEQYF. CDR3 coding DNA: TGTGCCAGCAGTTTGGGACTAGCAGTAGGAGGGTACGAGCAGTACTTC.

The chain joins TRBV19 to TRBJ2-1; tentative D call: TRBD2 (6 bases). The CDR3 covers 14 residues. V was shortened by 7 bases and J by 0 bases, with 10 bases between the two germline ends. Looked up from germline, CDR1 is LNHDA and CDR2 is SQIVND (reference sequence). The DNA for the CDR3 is TGTGCCAGTAAGTGGGACTCCTCCTACAATGAGCAGTTCTTC. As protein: CASKWDSSYNEQFF.